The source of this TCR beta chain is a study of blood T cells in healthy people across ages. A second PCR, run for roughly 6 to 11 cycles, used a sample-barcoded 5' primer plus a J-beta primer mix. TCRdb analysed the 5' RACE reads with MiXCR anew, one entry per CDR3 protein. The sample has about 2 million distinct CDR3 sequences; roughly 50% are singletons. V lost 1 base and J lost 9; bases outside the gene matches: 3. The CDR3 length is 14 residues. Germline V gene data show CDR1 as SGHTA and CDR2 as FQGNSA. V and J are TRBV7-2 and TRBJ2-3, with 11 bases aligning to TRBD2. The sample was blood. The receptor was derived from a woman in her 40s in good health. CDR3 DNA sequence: TGTGCCAGCAGCTTAGATAGCGGGGGGGGAACGCAGTATTTT. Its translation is CASSLDSGGGTQYF.